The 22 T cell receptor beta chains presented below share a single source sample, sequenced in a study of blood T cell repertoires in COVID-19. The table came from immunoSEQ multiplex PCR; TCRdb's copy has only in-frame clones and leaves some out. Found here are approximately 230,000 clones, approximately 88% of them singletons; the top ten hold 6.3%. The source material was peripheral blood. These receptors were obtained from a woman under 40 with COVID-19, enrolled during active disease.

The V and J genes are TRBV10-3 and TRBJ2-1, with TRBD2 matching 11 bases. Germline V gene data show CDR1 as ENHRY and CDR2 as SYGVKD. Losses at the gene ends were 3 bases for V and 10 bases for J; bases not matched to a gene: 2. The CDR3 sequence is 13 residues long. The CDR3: CAISDLAGGEQFF. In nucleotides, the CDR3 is TGTGCCATCAGTGATCTAGCGGGAGGAGAGCAGTTCTTC.

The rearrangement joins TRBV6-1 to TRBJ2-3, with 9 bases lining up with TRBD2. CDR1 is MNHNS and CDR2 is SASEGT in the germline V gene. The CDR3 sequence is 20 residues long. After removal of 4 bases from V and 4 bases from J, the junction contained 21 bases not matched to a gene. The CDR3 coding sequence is TGTGCCAGCAGTGCCAGACTAGCGGCCAACGTCGCACCCCCCGCAGATACGCAGTATTTT. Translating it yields CASSARLAANVAPPADTQYF.

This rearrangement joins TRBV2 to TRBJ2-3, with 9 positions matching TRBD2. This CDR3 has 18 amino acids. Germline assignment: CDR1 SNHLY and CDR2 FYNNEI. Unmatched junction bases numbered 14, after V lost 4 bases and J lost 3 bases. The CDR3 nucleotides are TGTGCCAGCAGTGCGGGTAGCGGGAGAGCGGAGGGGACAGATACGCAGTATTTT. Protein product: CASSAGSGRAEGTDTQYF.

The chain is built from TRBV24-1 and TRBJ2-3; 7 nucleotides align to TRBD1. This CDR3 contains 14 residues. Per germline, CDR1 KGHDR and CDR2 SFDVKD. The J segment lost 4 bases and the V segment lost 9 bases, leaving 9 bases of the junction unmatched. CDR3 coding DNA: TGTGCCACCGAGTCGACAGGGTCGCCAGATACGCAGTATTTT. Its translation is CATESTGSPDTQYF.

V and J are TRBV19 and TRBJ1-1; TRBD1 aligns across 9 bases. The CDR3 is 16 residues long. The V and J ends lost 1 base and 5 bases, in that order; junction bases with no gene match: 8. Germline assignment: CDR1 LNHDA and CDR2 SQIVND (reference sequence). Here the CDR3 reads CASSIGAGQGKTEAFF. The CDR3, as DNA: TGTGCCAGTAGTATAGGGGCGGGACAGGGAAAAACTGAAGCTTTCTTT. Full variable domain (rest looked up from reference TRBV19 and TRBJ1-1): DGGITQSPKYLFRKEGQNVTLSCEQNLNHDAMYWYRQDPGQGLRLIYYSQIVNDFQKGDIAEGYSVSREKKESFPLTVTSAQKNPTAFYLCASSIGAGQGKTEAFFGQGTRLTVV.

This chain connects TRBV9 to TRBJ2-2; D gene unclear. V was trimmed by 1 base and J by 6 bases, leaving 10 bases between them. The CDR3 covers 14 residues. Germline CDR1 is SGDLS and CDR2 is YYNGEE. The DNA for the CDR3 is TGTGCCAGCAGCGTATCGGGTTGGGCCGGGGAGCTGTTTTTT. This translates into CASSVSGWAGELFF.

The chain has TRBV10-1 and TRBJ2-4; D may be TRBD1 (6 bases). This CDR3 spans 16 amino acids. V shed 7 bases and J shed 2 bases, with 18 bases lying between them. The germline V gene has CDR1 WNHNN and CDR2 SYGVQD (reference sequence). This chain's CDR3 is CASNGLGALTKNIQYF. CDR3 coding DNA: TGCGCCAGCAACGGGTTGGGGGCGCTGACCAAAAACATTCAGTACTTC.

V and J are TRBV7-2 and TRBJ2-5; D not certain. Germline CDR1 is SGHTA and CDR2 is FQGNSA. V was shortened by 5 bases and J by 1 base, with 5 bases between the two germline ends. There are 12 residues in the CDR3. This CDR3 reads CASSVSQETQYF. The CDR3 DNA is TGTGCCAGCAGCGTTAGCCAAGAGACCCAGTACTTC.

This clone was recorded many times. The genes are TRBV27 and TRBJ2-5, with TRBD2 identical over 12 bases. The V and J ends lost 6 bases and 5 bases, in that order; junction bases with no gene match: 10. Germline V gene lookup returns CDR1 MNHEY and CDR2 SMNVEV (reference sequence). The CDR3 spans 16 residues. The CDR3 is CASSLLAGGQWETQYF. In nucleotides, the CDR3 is TGTGCCAGCAGCCTACTAGCGGGGGGCCAGTGGGAGACCCAGTACTTC.

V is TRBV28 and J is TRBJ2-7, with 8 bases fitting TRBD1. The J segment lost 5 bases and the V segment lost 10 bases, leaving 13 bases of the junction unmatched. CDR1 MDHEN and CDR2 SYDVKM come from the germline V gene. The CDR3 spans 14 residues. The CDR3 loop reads CAILGRDRSHEQYF. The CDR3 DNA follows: TGTGCCATCCTCGGCCGGGACAGGTCCCACGAGCAGTACTTC.

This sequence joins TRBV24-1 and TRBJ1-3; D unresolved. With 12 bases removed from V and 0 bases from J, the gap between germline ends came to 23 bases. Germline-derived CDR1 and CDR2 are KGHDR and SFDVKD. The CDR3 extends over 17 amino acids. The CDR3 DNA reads TGTGCCTCCTCTAAATTAACCGCGGCCACCTCTGGAAACACCATATATTTT. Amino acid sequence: CASSKLTAATSGNTIYF.

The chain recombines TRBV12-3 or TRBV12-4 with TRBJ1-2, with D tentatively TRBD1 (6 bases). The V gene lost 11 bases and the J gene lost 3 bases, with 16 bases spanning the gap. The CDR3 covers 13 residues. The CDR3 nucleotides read TGTGCCGCGTCGGCGGGGGCGGACTATGGCTACACCTTC. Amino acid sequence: CAASAGADYGYTF.

The DNA of the CDR3 is TGTGCCAGCAGCTTACAGGGGTATGGCTACACCTTC. This codes for CASSLQGYGYTF. The chain uses TRBV11-3 and TRBJ1-2; perhaps TRBD1 as D (6 bases). The ends were cut back, 2 bases at V and 5 bases at J, with 6 bases in the middle. This CDR3 spans 12 amino acids. CDR1 SGHNT and CDR2 YENEEA come from the germline V gene.

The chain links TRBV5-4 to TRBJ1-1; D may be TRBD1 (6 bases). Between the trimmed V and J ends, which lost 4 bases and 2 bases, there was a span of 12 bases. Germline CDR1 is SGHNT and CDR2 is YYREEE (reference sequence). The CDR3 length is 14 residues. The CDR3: CASSNYGTNTEAFF. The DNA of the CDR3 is TGTGCCAGCAGCAATTATGGGACAAACACTGAAGCTTTCTTT.

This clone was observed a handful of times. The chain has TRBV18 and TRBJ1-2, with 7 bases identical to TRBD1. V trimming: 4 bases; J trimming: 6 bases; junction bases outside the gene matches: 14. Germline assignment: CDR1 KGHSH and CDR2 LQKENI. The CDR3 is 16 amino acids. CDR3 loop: CASSLREGAPWDGYTF. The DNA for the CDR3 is TGTGCCAGCTCACTACGGGAGGGGGCCCCCTGGGATGGCTACACCTTC.

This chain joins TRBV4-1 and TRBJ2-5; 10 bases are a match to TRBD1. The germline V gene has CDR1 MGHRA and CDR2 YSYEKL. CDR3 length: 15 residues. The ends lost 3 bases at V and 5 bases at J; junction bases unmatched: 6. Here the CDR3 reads CASSHTRDRGETQYF. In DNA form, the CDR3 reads TGCGCCAGCAGCCATACCCGGGACAGGGGCGAGACCCAGTACTTC.

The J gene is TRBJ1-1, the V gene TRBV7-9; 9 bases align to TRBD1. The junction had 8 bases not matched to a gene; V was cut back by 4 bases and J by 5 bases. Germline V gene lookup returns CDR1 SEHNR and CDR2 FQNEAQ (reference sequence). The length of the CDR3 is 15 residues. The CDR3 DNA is TGTGCCAGCAGCTCCGTCGTACAGGGGGCAACTGAAGCTTTCTTT. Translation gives CASSSVVQGATEAFF.

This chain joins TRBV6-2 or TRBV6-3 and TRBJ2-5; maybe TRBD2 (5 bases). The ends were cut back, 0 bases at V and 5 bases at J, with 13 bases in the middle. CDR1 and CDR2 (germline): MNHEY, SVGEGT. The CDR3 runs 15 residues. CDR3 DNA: TGTGCCAGCAGTTACTCTCCGGGATTAGGGGAGACCCAGTACTTC. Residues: CASSYSPGLGETQYF.

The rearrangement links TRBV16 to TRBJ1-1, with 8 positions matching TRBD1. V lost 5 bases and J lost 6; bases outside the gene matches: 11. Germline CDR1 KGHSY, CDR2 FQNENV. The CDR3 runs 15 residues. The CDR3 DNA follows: TGTGCCAGCAGCGACCCCCAGGGGGCCGCGGCTGAAGCTTTCTTT. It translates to CASSDPQGAAAEAFF.

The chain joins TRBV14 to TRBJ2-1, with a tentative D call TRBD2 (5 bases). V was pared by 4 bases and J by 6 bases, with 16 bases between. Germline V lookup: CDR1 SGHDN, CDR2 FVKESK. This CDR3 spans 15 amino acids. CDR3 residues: CASSRKYRGINEQFF. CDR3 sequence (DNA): TGTGCCAGCAGCCGAAAATACCGGGGTATCAATGAGCAGTTCTTC.

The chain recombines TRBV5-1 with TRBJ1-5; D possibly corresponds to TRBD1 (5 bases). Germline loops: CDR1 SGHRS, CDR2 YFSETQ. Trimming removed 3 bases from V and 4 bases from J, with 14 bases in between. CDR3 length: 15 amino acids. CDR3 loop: CASSSPGRGNQPQHF. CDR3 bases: TGCGCCAGCAGCTCTCCGGGACGGGGGAATCAGCCCCAGCATTTT.

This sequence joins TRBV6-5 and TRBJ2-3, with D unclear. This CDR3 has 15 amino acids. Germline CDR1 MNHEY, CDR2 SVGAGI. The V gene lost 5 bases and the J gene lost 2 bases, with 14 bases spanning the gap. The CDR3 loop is CASSPMSFPTDTQYF. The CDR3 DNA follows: TGTGCCAGCAGTCCCATGAGCTTCCCCACAGATACGCAGTATTTT.